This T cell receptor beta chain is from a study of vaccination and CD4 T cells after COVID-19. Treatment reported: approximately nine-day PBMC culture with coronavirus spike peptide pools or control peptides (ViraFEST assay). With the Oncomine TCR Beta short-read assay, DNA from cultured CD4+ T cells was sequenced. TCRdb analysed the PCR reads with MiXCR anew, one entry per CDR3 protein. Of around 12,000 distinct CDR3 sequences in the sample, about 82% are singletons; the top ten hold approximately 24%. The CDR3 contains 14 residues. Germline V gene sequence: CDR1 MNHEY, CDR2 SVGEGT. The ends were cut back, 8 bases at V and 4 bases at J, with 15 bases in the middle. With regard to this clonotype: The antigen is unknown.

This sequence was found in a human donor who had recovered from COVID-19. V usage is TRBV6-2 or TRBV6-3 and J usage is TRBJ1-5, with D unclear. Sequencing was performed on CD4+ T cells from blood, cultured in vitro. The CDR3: CASSRYGANQPQHF. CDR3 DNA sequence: TGTGCCAGCTCCCGGTACGGTGCGAATCAGCCCCAGCATTTT.